These T cell receptor beta chains were read from a single sample in a study of cytomegalovirus exposure and HLA in healthy donors. The method was immunoSEQ multiplex PCR; TCRdb's version includes in-frame clones alone and lacks a portion of them. The sample lists about 190,000 clones; approximately 82% were seen once. Material for sequencing was PBMCs. The receptors shown here come from a woman aged 45-65 years in good health and CMV-seropositive. CDR3s include the opening cysteine and the closing phenylalanine or tryptophan. Fields, in order: J gene, D gene, V gene, clone size, CDR3 protein, CDR3 DNA. A D gene is named only where the DNA matches it firmly. Size tells how often a clone was seen (once, few, many) or the class of an expanded clone, and some rows leave it out.

TRBJ2-1,TRBD2,TRBV10-2,NA,CASTPSGVYNEQFF,TGCGCCAGCACCCCTAGCGGGGTCTACAATGAGCAGTTCTTC
TRBJ2-6,TRBD2,TRBV6-4,NA,CASSEGTSGSGANVLTF,TGTGCCAGCAGTGAAGGGACTAGCGGCTCTGGGGCCAACGTCCTGACTTTC
TRBJ2-7,NA,TRBV14,once,CASSQVRPGEQYF,TGTGCCAGCAGCCAAGTTCGGCCGGGGGAGCAGTACTTC
TRBJ1-2,TRBD1,TRBV13,NA,CASSQGAFDYGYTF,TGTGCCAGCAGCCAGGGGGCGTTCGACTATGGCTACACCTTC
TRBJ2-7,TRBD1,TRBV5-5,NA,CASSSGQWREQYF,TGTGCCAGCAGCTCGGGACAGTGGCGCGAGCAGTACTTC
TRBJ2-7,TRBD2,TRBV6-5,large,CASSYGGGGYEQYF,TGTGCCAGCAGTTACGGTGGGGGGGGATACGAGCAGTACTTC
TRBJ1-2,NA,TRBV19,NA,CASSMVTGGGYTF,TGTGCCAGTAGTATGGTAACGGGGGGTGGCTACACCTTC
TRBJ1-1,NA,TRBV6-1,NA,CAILRVTEAFF,TGTGCCATCCTGCGGGTGACTGAAGCTTTCTTT
TRBJ1-2,TRBD1,TRBV9,NA,CASSVATGDGYTF,TGTGCCAGCAGCGTAGCTACAGGGGACGGCTACACCTTC
TRBJ2-7,TRBD2,TRBV6-5,NA,CASSYRGGNEQYF,TGTGCCAGCAGTTACCGGGGGGGAAACGAGCAGTACTTC
TRBJ1-5,NA,TRBV15,NA,CATSVDGLENQPQHF,TGTGCCACCAGCGTCGACGGACTGGAAAATCAGCCCCAGCATTTT
TRBJ1-2,TRBD1,TRBV7-2,NA,CASSLGQGSYGYTF,TGTGCCAGCAGCCTTGGACAGGGTTCCTATGGCTACACCTTC
TRBJ1-5,NA,TRBV6-6,few,CASSLQAQPQHF,TGTGCCAGCAGCCTACAGGCTCAGCCCCAGCATTTT
TRBJ2-5,NA,TRBV7-2,NA,CASSLVAPEGSQETQYF,TGTGCCAGCAGCTTAGTGGCCCCTGAGGGATCCCAAGAGACCCAGTACTTC
TRBJ2-1,TRBD2,TRBV5-1,NA,CASSQLAGGHNEQFF,TGCGCCAGCAGTCAACTAGCGGGGGGGCACAATGAGCAGTTCTTC
TRBJ2-3,TRBD1,TRBV6-6,once,CASSYLQGATDTQYF,TGTGCCAGCAGTTACCTACAGGGGGCCACAGATACGCAGTATTTT
TRBJ1-4,NA,TRBV4-2,NA,CASSRPGETNEKLFF,TGTGCCAGCAGCCGCCCGGGGGAAACTAATGAAAAACTGTTTTTT
TRBJ1-1,NA,TRBV28,NA,CASAAGGTEAFF,TGTGCCAGCGCCGCTGGGGGGACTGAAGCTTTCTTT
TRBJ2-7,TRBD1,TRBV5-1,NA,CASRGQTGSYEQYF,TGCGCCAGCAGGGGACAGACAGGCTCCTACGAGCAGTACTTC
TRBJ2-3,TRBD2,TRBV7-2,NA,CASSLTSVSTDTQYF,TGTGCCAGCAGCTTAACTAGCGTGAGCACAGATACGCAGTATTTT
TRBJ1-1,TRBD1,TRBV7-9,once,CASSSHLSTGQGTEAFF,TGTGCCAGCAGCTCCCACCTTTCGACAGGGCAGGGCACTGAAGCTTTCTTT
TRBJ1-4,NA,TRBV6-1,NA,CARALKGRVRGLFF,TGTGCCAGGGCACTCAAGGGCAGGGTTAGAGGCCTGTTTTTT
TRBJ2-2,TRBD2,TRBV7-3,NA,CASSSAGGAGELFF,TGTGCCAGCAGCTCAGCGGGGGGCGCCGGGGAGCTGTTTTTT
TRBJ2-2,TRBD2,TRBV30,NA,CAWSVFELADTNTGELFF,TGTGCCTGGAGTGTATTTGAACTAGCGGATACGAACACCGGGGAGCTGTTTTTT
TRBJ2-7,NA,TRBV7-9,once,CASSLTREQYF,TGTGCCAGCAGCCTAACCCGCGAGCAGTACTTC
TRBJ2-2,NA,TRBV5-1,NA,CASSLDGGENTGELFF,TGCGCCAGCAGCTTGGACGGGGGAGAGAACACCGGGGAGCTGTTTTTT